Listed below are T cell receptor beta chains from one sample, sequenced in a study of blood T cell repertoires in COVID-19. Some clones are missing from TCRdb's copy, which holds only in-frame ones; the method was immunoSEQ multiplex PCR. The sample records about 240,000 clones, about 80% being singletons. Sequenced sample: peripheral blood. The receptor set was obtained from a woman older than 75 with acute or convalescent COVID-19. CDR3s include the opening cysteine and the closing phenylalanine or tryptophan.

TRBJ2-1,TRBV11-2,CASSLEQYNEQFF
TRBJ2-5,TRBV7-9,CASSERESGETQYF
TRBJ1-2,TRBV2,CASSWSEANYGYTF
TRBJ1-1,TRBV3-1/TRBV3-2,CASSLGQTTEAFF
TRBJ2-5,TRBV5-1,CASSPGLAGEGWRETQYF
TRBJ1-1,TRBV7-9,CASSPRGGLPEAFF
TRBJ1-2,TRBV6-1,CASSESSNYGYTF
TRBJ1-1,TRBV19,CASSMLAGRNTEAFF
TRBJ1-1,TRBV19,CASSIVTGGTEAFF
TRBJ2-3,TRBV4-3,CASSQGSAPSTDTQYF
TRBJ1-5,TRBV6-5,CASREGAGNQPQHF
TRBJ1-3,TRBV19,CASIRTASGNTIYF
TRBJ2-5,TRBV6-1,CASSVLAGDIGETQYF
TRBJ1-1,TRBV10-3,CAIRRGENTEAFF
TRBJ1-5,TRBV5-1,CASSLAINQPQHF
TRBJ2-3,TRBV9,CASSVGSTTDTQYF
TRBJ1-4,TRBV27,CASSLGQATNEKLFF
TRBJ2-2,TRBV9,CASSVDPSGVTGELFF
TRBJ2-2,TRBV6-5,CASRGRGSTGELFF
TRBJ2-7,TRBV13,CASSPTQLAGGYEQYF
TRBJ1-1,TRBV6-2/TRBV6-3,CASSDPGTNLRNTEAFF
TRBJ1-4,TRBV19,CASREGQPTNEKLFF
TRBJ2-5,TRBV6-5,CASSYGGRETQYF
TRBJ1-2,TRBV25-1,CASSQGQGASGYTF
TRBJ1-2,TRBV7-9,CASSIEPGQLRYGYTF
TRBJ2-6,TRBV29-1,CSVRTGGASGANVLTF
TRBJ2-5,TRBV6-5,CASSYSGGAAQYF
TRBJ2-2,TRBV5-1,CASSPPKRDGELFF
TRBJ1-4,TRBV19,CASNISEKLFF
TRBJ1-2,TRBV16,CASSQLQGLHYGYTF
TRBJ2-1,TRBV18,CASSALTSGRGNEQFF
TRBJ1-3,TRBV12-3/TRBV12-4,CASKRGSGNTIYF
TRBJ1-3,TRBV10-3,CAISDTGSSGNTIYF
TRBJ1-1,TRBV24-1,CATSETRTHKMGFF
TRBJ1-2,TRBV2,CASSSQGAWGYTF
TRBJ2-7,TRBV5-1,CASKQGSAYEQYF
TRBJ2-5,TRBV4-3,CASSQDRGLAGSQETQYF
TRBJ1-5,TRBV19,CASQQGPGNQPQHF
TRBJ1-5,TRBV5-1,CASSYDGAPNQPQHF
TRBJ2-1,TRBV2,CASTQRAPYNEQFF
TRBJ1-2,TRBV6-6,CASSLQDYYGYTF
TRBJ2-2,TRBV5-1,CASSLGSGLASLGELFF
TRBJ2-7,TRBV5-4,CASSLFRTGTYEQYF